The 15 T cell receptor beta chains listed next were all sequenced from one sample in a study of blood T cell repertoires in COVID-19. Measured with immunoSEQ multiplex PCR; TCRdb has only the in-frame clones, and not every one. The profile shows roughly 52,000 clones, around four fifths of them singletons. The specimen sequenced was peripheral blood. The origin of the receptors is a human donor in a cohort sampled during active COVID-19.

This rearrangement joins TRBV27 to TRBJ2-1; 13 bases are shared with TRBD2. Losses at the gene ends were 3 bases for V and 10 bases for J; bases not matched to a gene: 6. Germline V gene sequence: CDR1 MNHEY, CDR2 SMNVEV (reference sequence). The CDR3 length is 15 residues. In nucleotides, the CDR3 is TGTGCCAGCAGTTTTAACTCGGGACTAGCGGGGGAGCAGTTCTTC. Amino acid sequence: CASSFNSGLAGEQFF.

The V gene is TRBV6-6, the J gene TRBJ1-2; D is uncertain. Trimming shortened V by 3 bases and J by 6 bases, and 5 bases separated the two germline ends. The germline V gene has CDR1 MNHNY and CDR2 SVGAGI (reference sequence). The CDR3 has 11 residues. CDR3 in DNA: TGTGCCAGCAGTTATCAGGATGGCTACACCTTC. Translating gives CASSYQDGYTF.

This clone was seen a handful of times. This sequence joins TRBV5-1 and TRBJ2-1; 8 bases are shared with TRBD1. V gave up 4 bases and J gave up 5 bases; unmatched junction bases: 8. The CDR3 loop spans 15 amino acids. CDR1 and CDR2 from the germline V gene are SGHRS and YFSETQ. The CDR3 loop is CASSPFGTGDNEQFF. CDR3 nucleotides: TGCGCCAGCAGCCCCTTCGGGACAGGTGACAATGAGCAGTTCTTC.

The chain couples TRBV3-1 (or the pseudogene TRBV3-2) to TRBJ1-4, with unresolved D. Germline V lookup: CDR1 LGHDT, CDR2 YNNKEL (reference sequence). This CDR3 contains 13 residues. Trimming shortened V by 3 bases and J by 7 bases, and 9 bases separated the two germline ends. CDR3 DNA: TGTGCCAGCAGCCATGGTAGTGGTGAAAAACTGTTTTTT. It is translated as CASSHGSGEKLFF.

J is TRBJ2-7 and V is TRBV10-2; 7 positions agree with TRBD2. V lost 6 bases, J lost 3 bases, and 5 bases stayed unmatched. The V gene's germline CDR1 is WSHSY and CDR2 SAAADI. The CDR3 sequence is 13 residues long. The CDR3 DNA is TGCGCCAGCAGGTCTAGCGGAGACTACGAGCAGTACTTC. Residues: CASRSSGDYEQYF.

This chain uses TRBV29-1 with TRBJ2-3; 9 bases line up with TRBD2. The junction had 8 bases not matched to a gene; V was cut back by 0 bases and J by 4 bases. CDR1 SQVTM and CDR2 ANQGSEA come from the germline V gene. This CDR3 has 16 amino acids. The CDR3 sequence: CSVEDRRGGYSDTQYF. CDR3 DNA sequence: TGCAGCGTTGAAGATCGGCGGGGGGGCTATTCAGATACGCAGTATTTT.

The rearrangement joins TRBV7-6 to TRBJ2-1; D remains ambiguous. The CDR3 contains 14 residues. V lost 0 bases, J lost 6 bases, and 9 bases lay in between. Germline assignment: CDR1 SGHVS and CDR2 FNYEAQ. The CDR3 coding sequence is TGTGCCAGCAGCTTAGCAGACACGACCAATGAGCAGTTCTTC. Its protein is CASSLADTTNEQFF.

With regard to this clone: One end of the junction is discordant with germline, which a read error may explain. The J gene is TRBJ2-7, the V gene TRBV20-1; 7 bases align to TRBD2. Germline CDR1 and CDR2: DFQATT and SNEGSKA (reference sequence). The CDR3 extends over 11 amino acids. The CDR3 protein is CSARVNGRLNF. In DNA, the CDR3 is TGCAGTGCTAGAGTAAACGGGAGGTTGAACTTC.

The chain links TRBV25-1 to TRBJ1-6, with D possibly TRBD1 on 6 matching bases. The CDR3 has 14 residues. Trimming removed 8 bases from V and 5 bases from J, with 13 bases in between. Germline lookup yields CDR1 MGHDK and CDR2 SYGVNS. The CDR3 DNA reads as TGTGCCAGCTCGCGGGGGCACAATAATTCACCCCTCCACTTT. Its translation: CASSRGHNNSPLHF.

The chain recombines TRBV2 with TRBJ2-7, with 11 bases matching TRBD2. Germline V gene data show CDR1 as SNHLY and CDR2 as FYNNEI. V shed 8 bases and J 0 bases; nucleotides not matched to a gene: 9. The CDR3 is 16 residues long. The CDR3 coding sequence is TGTGCCAGCTTGTCTAGCGGGGGGAGAAGCTCCTACGAGCAGTACTTC. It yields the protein CASLSSGGRSSYEQYF.

The chain's CDR3 is CATSDRTGSNEQYF. DNA for the CDR3: TGTGCCACCAGTGACCGAACAGGGTCCAACGAGCAGTACTTC. The rearrangement links TRBV24-1 to TRBJ2-7; maybe TRBD1 (6 bases). This CDR3 has 14 residues. The V end was cut by 4 bases, the J end by 5 bases, with 14 bases between. Germline assignment: CDR1 KGHDR and CDR2 SFDVKD.

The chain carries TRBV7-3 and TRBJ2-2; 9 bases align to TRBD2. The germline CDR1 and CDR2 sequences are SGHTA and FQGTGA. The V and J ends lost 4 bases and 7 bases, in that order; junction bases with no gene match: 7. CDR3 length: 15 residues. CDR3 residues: CASSSGQRGVGELFF. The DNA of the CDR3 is TGTGCCAGCAGCTCCGGCCAGCGGGGGGTCGGGGAGCTGTTTTTT.

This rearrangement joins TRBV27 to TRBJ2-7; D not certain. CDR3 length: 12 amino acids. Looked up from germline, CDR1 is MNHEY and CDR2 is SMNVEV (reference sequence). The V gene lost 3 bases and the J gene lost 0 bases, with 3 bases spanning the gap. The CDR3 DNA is TGTGCCAGCAGTTTTATCTCCTACGAGCAGTACTTC. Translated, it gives CASSFISYEQYF.

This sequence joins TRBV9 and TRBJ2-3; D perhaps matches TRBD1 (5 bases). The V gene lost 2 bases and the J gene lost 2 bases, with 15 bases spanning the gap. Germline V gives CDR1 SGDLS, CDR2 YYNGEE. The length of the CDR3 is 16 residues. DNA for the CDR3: TGTGCCAGCAGCGTTGGTACAGGCGTTGCCACAGATACGCAGTATTTT. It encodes CASSVGTGVATDTQYF.

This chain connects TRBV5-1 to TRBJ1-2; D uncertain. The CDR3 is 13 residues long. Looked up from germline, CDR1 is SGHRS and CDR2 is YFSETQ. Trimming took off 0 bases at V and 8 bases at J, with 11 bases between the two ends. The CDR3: CASSLGGDRGYTF. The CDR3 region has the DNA TGCGCCAGCAGCTTGGGGGGAGATAGAGGCTACACCTTC.